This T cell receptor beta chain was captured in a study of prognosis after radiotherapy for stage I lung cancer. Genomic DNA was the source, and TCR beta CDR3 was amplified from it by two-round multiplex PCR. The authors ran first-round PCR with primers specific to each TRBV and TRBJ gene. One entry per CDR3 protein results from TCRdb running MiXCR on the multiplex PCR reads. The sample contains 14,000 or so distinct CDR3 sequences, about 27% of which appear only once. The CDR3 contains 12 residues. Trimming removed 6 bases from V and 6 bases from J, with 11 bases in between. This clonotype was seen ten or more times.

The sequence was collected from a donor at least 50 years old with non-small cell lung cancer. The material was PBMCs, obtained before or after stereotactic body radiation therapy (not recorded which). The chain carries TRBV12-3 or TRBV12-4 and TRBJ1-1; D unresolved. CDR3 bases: TGTGCCAGCAGCCCGGGCCGTCCTGAAGCTTTCTTT. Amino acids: CASSPGRPEAFF.